The present entry profiles one T cell receptor beta chain with its context. The target antigen is unknown. The CDR3 has 18 residues. V was clipped by 5 bases and J by 0 bases, with 20 bases between them. CDR1 and CDR2 from the germline V gene are SGHVS and FQNEAQ. Primers: 60 Vbeta forward and 13 Jbeta reverse. Some clones are missing from TCRdb's copy, which holds only in-frame ones; the method was immunoSEQ multiplex PCR. The data show about 150,000 clones, approximately 84% seen once. This record comes from a study of cytomegalovirus exposure and HLA in healthy donors. Whole-study results and caveats: Reports described diagnosis of cytomegalovirus status by the classifier as highly specific and sensitive. Association of a missense DCLRE1C variant with TCR beta V- and J-gene trimming was reported in a later analysis. Because they were indistinguishable, some V segments, including TRBV6-2 and TRBV6-3, were excluded. Apparent HLA restriction characterized most CMV-associated TCR beta chains in a later analysis.

Specimen: PBMCs. The clonotype comes from a girl between 5 and 17 years old in good health and CMV-seropositive. This rearrangement joins TRBV7-8 to TRBJ1-3; no firm D call. The CDR3 sequence is CASSITPRRQSSGNTIYF. In nucleotides, the CDR3 is TGTGCCAGCAGCATCACACCACGCAGACAAAGCTCTGGAAACACCATATATTTT.